The rows below give T cell receptor beta chains drawn from one sample of a study of blood T cell repertoires in COVID-19. TCRdb's copy holds only in-frame clones and misses some; the assay was immunoSEQ multiplex PCR. This table holds about 330,000 clones, more than 90% found once. The sequencing sample was made of PBMCs or T cells enriched from blood (not recorded which). The receptors shown here come from a woman in her twenties or thirties who had recovered from COVID-19. Each CDR3 is given with its conserved first and last residue. The D gene is left open where the match is weak. A row's size may be missing; if present it is once, few, many or a size class.

j_call d_call v_call clone_size cdr3_aa cdr3_nt
TRBJ1-1 TRBD1 TRBV28 once CASRGQGEANTEAFF TGTGCCAGCAGGGGACAGGGAGAGGCGAACACTGAAGCTTTCTTT
TRBJ2-7 - TRBV7-2 - CASRGAGESEQYF TGTGCCAGCCGAGGGGCAGGGGAATCCGAGCAGTACTTC
TRBJ2-3 - TRBV5-1 - CASSLALATDTQYF TGCGCCAGCAGCTTGGCACTAGCAACGGATACGCAGTATTTT
TRBJ1-4 - TRBV19 - CASTSRRSEKLFF TGTGCCAGTACCTCCCGGCGGAGTGAAAAACTGTTTTTT
TRBJ2-7 - TRBV28 - CASRAQGSSEQYF TGTGCCAGCAGGGCTCAGGGTTCGTCCGAGCAGTACTTC
TRBJ1-3 - TRBV30 - CAWSRNRNSGNTIYF TGTGCCTGGAGCCGCAACAGGAACTCTGGAAACACCATATATTTT
TRBJ2-3 TRBD1 TRBV28 - CASSVPGGGADTQYF TGTGCCAGCAGTGTCCCAGGGGGCGGAGCAGATACGCAGTATTTT
TRBJ2-7 - TRBV18 - CASSSLSYEQYF TGTGCCAGCTCATCCCTCTCCTACGAGCAGTACTTC
TRBJ2-6 TRBD1 TRBV2 - CASNPDRAISGANVLTF TGTGCCAGCAACCCGGACAGGGCGATCTCTGGGGCCAACGTCCTGACTTTC
TRBJ1-2 TRBD1 TRBV7-2 - CASSSGQYYGYTF TGTGCCAGCAGCTCGGGACAGTACTATGGCTACACCTTC
TRBJ2-1 TRBD2 TRBV6-4 - CASSRELAGNNEQFF TGTGCCAGCAGCAGAGAGCTAGCGGGAAACAATGAGCAGTTCTTC
TRBJ1-1 TRBD1 TRBV9 - CASSSSGTGLTEAFF TGTGCCAGCAGCTCCTCCGGGACAGGGTTAACTGAAGCTTTCTTT
TRBJ1-2 - TRBV7-2 - CASSLRRQGAYGYTF TGTGCCAGCAGCTTACGTCGTCAGGGTGCTTATGGCTACACCTTC
TRBJ2-3 TRBD2 TRBV19 - CASTLAGGDTDTQYF TGTGCCAGTACCCTAGCGGGAGGAGACACAGATACGCAGTATTTT